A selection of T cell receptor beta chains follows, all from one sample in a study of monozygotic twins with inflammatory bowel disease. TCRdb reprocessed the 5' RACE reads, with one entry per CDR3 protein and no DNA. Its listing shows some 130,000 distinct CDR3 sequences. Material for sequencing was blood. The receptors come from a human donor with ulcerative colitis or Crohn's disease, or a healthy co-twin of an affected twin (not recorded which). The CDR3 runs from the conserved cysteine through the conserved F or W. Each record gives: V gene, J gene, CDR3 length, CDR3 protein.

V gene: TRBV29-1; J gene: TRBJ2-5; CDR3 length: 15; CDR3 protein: CSAGLAGAYWETQYF
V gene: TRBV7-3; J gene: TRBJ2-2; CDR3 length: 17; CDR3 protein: CASSLVVQGIDTGELFF
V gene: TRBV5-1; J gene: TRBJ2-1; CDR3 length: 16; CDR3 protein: CASSLTQGFSYNEQFF
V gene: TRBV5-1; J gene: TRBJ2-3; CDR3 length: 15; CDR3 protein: CASSLEFGLTDTQYF
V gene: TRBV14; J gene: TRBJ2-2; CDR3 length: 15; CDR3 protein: CASSPNGRVTGELFF
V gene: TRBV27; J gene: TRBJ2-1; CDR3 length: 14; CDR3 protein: CASSLAPLGNEQFF
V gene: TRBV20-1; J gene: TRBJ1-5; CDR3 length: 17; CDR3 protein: CSAREWRGQSNNQPQHF
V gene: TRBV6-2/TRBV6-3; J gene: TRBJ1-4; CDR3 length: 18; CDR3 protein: CASSARRGSPTTNEKLFF
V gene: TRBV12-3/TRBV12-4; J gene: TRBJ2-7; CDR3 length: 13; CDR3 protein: CASSGATSDEQYF
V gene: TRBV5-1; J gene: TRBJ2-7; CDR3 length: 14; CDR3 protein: CASTPGLGSYEQYF
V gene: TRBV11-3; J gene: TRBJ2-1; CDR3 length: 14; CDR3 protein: CASSLGGSYNEQFF
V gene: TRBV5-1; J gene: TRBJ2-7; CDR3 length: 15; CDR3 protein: CASSLGAYNSYEQYF
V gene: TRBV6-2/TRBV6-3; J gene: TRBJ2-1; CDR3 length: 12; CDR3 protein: CASTNPKNEQFF
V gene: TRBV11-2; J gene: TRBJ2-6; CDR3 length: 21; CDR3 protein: CASSSPPGRATFSSGANVLTF
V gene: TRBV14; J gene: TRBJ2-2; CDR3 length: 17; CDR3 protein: CASSQVKGPANTGELFF
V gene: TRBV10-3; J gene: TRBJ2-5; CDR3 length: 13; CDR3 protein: CAIGEGDTETQYF
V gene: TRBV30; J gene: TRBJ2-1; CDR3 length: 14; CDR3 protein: CAWSPTSEYNEQFF
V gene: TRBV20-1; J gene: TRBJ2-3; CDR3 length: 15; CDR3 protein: CSASVRAPKTDTQYF
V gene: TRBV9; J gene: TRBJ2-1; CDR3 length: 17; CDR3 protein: CASSVGGSGDTYNEQFF
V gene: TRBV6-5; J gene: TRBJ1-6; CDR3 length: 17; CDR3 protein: CASSYDRRVGYNSPLHF
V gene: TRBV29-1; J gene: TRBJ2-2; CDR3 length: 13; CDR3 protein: CSALQIGAGELFF
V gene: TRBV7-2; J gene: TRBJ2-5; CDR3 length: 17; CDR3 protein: CASSLAPSRIRQETQYF
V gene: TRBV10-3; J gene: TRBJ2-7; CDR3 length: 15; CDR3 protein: CAISGTGQGLYEQYF
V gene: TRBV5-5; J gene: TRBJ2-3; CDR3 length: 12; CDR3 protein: CASIVGTDTQYF
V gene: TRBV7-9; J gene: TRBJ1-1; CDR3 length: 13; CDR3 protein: CASSFWGGTEAFF
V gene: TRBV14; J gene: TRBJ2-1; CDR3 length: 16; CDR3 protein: CASSRRSGRAYNEQFF
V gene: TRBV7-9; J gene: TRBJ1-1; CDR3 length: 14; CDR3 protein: CASSPGNSNTEAFF
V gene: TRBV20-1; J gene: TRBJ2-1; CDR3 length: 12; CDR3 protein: CSASAPGNEHFF
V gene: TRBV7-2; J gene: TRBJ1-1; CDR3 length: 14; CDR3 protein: CASSFLGGETEAFF
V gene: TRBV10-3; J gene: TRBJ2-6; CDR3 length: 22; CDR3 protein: CAISDLRLAGAKPNSGANVLTF
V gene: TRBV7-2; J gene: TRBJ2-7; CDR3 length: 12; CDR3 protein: CASSWGPAEQYF
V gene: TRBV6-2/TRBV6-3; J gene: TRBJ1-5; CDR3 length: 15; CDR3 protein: CASTIDRDRNQPQHF